A selection of T cell receptor beta chains follows, all from one sample in a study of beta chain features in type 1 diabetes. Here immunoSEQ multiplex PCR was the method, and the copy in TCRdb shows in-frame clones only, minus some. The table shows almost 350,000 clones, with 6.5% to 10% occurring only once. The sample was central memory CD4+ T cells from blood. The receptors were sampled from a young woman in good health. The CDR3 runs from the conserved cysteine through the conserved F or W. A clone size is listed for some rows: how often the clone was seen (once, few, many), or a class if it is expanded.

>NA|TRBV5-1|TRBJ2-7
CASSLHPGTYEQYF
>NA|TRBV10-3|TRBJ1-2
CAIKGQSNYGYTF
>NA|TRBV28|TRBJ2-7
CASALAGRPNEQYF
>NA|TRBV4-3|TRBJ2-2
CASSQDQGIAGELFF
>NA|TRBV7-6|TRBJ2-1
CASSLAPLSSGRNEQFF
>few|TRBV28|TRBJ2-5
CASSFDLETQYF
>NA|TRBV5-1|TRBJ2-7
CASSIGQGREQYF
>few|TRBV6-6|TRBJ2-2
CASSSLAGGYGELFF
>few|TRBV7-2|TRBJ2-2
CATKRENTGELFF
>NA|TRBV5-4|TRBJ2-3
CASSLGPGRGGTDTQYF
>NA|TRBV2|TRBJ2-4
CASSARDRENIQYF
>few|TRBV19|TRBJ2-1
CASSVGLASYNEQFF
>NA|TRBV27|TRBJ2-1
CASSLRATDNEQFF
>many|TRBV5-1|TRBJ2-6
CASSLDNPGLSGANVLTF
>NA|TRBV7-8|TRBJ1-5
CASSLVPTGNQPQHF
>few|TRBV4-3|TRBJ2-1
CASSQIRANEQFF
>few|TRBV7-9|TRBJ1-5
CASSLGDRAQPQHF
>few|TRBV28|TRBJ2-7
CASSPSGRGYEQYF
>few|TRBV7-2|TRBJ2-5
CASSSDRLYQETQYF
>NA|TRBV11-2|TRBJ2-1
CASSPRLDGEQFF
>NA|TRBV28|TRBJ2-5
CASSFQIQETQYF
>NA|TRBV18|TRBJ2-3
CASSPSAGGTDTQYF
>few|TRBV18|TRBJ1-1
CASSRDSRRAFF
>many|TRBV7-9|TRBJ1-3
CASSPTGLFSGNTIYF
>NA|TRBV2|TRBJ2-2
CASSVSGGPGELFF
>many|TRBV2|TRBJ2-6
CASLLEVGANVLTF
>NA|TRBV18|TRBJ2-7
CASSRGGSDEQYF
>few|TRBV19|TRBJ2-2
CASNDRAPVGELFF
>NA|TRBV2|TRBJ2-1
CASAGLAGGRGEQFF